This record concerns one T cell receptor beta chain sequence. Its matching antigen is unknown. Tagging with unique molecular identifiers was a feature of the TCR beta cDNA libraries. T cells numbering about 0.95 to 10 million gave rise to about 540,000 cDNA molecules. From the PCR reads, TCRdb called clonotypes with MiXCR, one entry per CDR3 protein. The sample holds hundreds of thousands of distinct CDR3 sequences, 30% to 45% seen once. The data were taken from a study of post-analysis software for immune sequencing data. Study observations and caveats: Roughly 5 TRBV segments were significantly more frequent in patients than in controls. TRBV5-6, TRBV5-1 and TRBV20-1 were among these segments. Compared with controls, patients showed significantly lower normalized Chao1 diversity. Pronounced co-clustering by F measure was evident among identically batched samples.

With V trimmed by 6 bases and J by 8 bases, 9 bases remained unmatched. Germline V gives CDR1 ENHRY, CDR2 SYGVKD. This CDR3 has 13 residues. Material: blood. This sequence originates from a girl aged 5-17 years with multiple sclerosis. The chain combines TRBV10-3 with TRBJ1-2; 7 nucleotides agree with TRBD1. The CDR3 nucleotides read TGTGCCATCAGCGCCGACAGGGATTCGGGCTACACCTTC. Its translation: CAISADRDSGYTF.